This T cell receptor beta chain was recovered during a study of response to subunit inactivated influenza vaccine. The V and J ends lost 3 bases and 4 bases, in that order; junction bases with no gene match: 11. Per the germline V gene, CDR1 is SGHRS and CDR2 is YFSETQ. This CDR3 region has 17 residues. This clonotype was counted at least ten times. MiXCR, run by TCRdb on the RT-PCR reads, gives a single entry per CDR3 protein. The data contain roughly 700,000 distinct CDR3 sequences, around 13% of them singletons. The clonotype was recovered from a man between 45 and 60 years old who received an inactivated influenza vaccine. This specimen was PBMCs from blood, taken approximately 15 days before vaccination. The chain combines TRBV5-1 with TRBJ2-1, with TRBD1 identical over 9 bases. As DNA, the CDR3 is TGCGCCAGCAGCTCGACTTCGGACAGGGGCCTTTACAATGAGCAGTTCTTC. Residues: CASSSTSDRGLYNEQFF.